One T cell receptor (beta chain) is described in this entry. The entry originates in a study of CD8 T cells in Susac syndrome. Random hexamers were used to reverse transcribe roughly 0.45 to 1 ug of RNA. Each CDR3 protein gets one entry after TCRdb re-called the immunoSEQ multiplex PCR reads with MiXCR. There are about 120,000 distinct CDR3 sequences in the sample; 94% occur only once, and 0.095% to 0.1% lies in the top ten. This CDR3 is 15 amino acids long. From germline, CDR1 is MGHRA and CDR2 YSYEKL. The V segment lost 3 bases and the J segment 4 bases; nucleotides outside the gene matches: 8. Sequencing input: CD4+ T cells from PBMCs. This sequence originates from a human donor in good health. The chain has TRBV4-1 and TRBJ1-1; TRBD1 aligns across 7 bases. In DNA form, the CDR3 reads TGCGCCAGCAGCCAGGGAACAGGGGTCGGCACTGAAGCTTTCTTT. Protein product: CASSQGTGVGTEAFF.